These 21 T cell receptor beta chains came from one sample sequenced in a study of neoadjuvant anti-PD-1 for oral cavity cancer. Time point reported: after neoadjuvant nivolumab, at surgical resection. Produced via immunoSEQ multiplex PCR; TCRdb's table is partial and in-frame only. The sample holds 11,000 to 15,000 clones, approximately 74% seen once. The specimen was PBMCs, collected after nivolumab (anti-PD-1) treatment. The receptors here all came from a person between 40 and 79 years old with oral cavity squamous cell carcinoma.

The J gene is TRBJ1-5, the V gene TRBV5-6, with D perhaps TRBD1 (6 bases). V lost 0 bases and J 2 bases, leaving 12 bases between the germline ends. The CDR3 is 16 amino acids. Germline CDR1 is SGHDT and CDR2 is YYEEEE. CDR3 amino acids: CASSLDGGGGNQPQHF. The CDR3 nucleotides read TGTGCCAGCAGCTTGGACGGGGGCGGAGGCAATCAGCCCCAGCATTTT. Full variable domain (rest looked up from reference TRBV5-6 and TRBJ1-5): DAGVTQSPTHLIKTRGQQVTLRCSPKSGHDTVSWYQQALGQGPQFIFQYYEEEERQRGNFPDRFSGHQFPNYSSELNVNALLLGDSALYLCASSLDGGGGNQPQHFGDGTRLSIL.

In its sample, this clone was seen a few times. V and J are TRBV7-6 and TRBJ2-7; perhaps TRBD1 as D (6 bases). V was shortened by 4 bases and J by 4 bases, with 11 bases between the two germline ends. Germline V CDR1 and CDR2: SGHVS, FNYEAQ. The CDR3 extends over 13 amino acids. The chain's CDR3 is CASSWDITYEQYF. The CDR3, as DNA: TGTGCCAGCAGCTGGGACATAACTTACGAGCAGTACTTC.

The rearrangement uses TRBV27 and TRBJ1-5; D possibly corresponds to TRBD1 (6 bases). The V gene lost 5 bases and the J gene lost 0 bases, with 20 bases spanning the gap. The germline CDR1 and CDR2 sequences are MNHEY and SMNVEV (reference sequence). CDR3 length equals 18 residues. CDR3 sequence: CASSPQPGTLASNQPQHF. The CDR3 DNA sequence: TGTGCCAGCAGTCCCCAACCCGGGACACTCGCTAGCAATCAGCCCCAGCATTTT.

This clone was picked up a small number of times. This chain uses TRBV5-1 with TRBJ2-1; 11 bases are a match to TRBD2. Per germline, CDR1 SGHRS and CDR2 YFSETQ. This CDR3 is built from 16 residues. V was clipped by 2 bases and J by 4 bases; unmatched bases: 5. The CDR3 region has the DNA TGCGCCAGCAGCTTAGGTGGGACTAGCGGTTACAATGAGCAGTTCTTC. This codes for CASSLGGTSGYNEQFF.

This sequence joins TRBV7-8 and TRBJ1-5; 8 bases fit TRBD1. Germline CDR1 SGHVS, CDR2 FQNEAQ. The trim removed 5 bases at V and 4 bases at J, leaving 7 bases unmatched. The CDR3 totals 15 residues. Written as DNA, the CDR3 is TGTGCCAGCAGCCAGCAGGGACAGGCTAATCAGCCCCAGCATTTT. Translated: CASSQQGQANQPQHF.

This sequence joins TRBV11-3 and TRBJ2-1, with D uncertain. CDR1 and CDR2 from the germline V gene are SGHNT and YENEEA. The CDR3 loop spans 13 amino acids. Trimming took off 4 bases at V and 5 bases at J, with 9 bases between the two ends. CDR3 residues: CASSSFEDNEQFF. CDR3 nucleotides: TGTGCCAGCAGCTCCTTCGAAGACAATGAGCAGTTCTTC. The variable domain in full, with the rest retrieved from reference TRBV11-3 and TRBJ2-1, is EAGVVQSPRYKIIEKKQPVAFWCNPISGHNTLYWYLQNLGQGPELLIRYENEEAVDDSQLPKDRFSAERLKGVDSTLKIQPAELGDSAVYLCASSSFEDNEQFFGPGTRLTVL.

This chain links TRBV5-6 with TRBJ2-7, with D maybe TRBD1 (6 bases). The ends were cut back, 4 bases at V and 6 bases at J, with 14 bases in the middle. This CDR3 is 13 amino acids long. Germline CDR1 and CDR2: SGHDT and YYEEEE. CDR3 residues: CASSPYRVGEQYF. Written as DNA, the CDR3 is TGTGCCAGCAGCCCGTACAGGGTCGGCGAGCAGTACTTC.

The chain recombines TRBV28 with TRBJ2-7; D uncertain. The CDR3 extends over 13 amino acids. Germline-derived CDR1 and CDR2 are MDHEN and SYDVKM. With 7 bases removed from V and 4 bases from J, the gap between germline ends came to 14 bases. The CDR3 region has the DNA TGTGCCAGCACCCTGACAAACTCTTACGAGCAGTACTTC. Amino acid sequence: CASTLTNSYEQYF.

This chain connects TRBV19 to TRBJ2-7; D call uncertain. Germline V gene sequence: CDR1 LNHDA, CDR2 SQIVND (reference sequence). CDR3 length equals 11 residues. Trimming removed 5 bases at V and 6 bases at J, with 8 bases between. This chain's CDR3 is CASSPGGEQYF. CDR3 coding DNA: TGTGCCAGTAGTCCAGGTGGCGAGCAGTACTTC.

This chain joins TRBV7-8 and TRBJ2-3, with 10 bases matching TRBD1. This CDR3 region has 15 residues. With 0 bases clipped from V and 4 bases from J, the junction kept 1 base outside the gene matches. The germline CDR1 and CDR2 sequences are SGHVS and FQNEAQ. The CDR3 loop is CASSLAGTGADTQYF. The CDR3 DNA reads TGTGCCAGCAGCTTAGCCGGGACAGGGGCAGATACGCAGTATTTT.

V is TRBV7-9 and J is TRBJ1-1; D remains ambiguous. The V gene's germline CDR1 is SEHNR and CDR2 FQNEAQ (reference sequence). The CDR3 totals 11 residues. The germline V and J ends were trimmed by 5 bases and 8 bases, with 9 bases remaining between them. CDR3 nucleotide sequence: TGTGCCAGCAGCCGCGGACTAGAAGCTTTCTTT. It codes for CASSRGLEAFF.

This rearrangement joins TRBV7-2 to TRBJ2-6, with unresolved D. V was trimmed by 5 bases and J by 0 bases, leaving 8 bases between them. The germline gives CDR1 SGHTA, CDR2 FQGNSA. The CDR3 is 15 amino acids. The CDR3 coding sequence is TGTGCCAGCAGCCTCTACAGCTCTGGGGCCAACGTCCTGACTTTC. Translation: CASSLYSSGANVLTF. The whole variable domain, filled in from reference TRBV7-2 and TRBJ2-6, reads GAGVSQSPSNKVTEKGKDVELRCDPISGHTALYWYRQSLGQGLEFLIYFQGNSAPDKSGLPSDRFSAERTGGSVSTLTIQRTQQEDSAVYLCASSLYSSGANVLTFGAGSRLTVL.

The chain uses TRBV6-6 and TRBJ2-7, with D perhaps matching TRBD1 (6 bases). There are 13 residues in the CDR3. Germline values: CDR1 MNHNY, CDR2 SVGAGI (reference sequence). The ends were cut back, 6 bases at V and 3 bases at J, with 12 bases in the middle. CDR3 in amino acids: CASSSTGLYEQYF. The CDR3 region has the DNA TGTGCCAGCAGCTCGACAGGCCTCTACGAGCAGTACTTC.

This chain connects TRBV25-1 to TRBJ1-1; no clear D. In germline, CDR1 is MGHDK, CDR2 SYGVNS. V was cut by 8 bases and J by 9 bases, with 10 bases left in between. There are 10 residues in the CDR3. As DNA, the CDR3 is TGTGCCAGCGCCGGGCCCCAAGCTTTCTTT. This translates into CASAGPQAFF.

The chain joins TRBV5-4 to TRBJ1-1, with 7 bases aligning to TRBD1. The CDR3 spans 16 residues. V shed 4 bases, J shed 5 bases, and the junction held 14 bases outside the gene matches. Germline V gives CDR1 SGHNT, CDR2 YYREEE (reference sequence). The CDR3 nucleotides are TGTGCCAGCAGCCCCACGACAGGGTGGGATCGGACTGAAGCTTTCTTT. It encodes CASSPTTGWDRTEAFF.

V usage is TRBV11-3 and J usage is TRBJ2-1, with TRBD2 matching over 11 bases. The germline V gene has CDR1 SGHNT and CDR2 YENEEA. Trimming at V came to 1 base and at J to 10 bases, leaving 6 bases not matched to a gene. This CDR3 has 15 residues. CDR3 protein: CASSLANLAGGEQFF. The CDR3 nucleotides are TGTGCCAGCAGCTTAGCTAACCTAGCGGGAGGCGAGCAGTTCTTC. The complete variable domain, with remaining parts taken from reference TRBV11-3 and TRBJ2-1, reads EAGVVQSPRYKIIEKKQPVAFWCNPISGHNTLYWYLQNLGQGPELLIRYENEEAVDDSQLPKDRFSAERLKGVDSTLKIQPAELGDSAVYLCASSLANLAGGEQFFGPGTRLTVL.

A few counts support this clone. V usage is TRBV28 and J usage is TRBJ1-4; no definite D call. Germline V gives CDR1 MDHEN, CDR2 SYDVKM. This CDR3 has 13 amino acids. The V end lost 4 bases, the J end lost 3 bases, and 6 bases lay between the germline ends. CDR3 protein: CASSSGANEKLFF. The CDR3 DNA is TGTGCCAGCAGTTCCGGGGCTAATGAAAAACTGTTTTTT.

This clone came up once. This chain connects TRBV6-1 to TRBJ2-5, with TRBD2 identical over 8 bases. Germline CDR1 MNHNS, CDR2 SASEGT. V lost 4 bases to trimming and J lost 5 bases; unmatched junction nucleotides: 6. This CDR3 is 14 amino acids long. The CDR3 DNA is TGTGCCAGCAGTGCCAGCGGGGGTTGGGAGACCCAGTACTTC. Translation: CASSASGGWETQYF.

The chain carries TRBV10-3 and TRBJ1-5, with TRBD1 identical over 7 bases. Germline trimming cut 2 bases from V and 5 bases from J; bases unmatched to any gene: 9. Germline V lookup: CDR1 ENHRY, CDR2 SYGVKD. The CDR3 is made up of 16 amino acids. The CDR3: CAISEGQARGDQPQHF. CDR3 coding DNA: TGTGCCATCAGTGAGGGACAGGCCCGGGGGGATCAGCCCCAGCATTTT.

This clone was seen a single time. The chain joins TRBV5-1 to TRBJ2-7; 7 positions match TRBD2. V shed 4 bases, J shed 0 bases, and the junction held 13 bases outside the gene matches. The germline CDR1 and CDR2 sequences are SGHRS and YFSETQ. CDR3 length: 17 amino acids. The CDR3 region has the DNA TGCGCCAGCAGCCCAAAGCTTGCGGGAGCCTTCTCCTACGAGCAGTACTTC. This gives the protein CASSPKLAGAFSYEQYF.

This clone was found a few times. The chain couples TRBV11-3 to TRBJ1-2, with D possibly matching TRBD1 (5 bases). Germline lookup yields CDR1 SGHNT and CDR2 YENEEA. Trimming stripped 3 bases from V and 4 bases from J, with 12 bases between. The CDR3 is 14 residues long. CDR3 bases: TGTGCCAGCAGCTTCAATTCCGGGGGCTATGGCTACACCTTC. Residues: CASSFNSGGYGYTF.